This paragraph covers one TCR beta chain sequence. Its antigen is not known. TCRdb re-analysed the 5' RACE reads in MiXCR, keeping a single row per CDR3 protein. The data hold 1.5 million to 2 million distinct CDR3 sequences, with about 32% observed a single time. The data were obtained in a study of identical twins. Findings and limits, study-wide: Invariant MAIT and iNKT cells may have partly biased zero-insertion analyses. The study reached conclusions through statistical analysis that was cross-sectional, not following the same donors.

CDR3 length: 12 residues. V gave up 8 bases and J gave up 9 bases; unmatched junction bases: 7. The clonotype comes from a newborn girl in good health. This chain joins TRBV12-3 or TRBV12-4 and TRBJ2-3; TRBD1 matches 8 bases. Material: cord blood. In DNA form, the CDR3 reads TGTGCCAGCGGGACAGGCCCTGGAACGCAGTATTTT. This codes for CASGTGPGTQYF.